This T cell receptor beta chain stems from a study of T cells after yellow fever vaccination (dated by TCRdb to between 2018 and 2021). Study-wide context: The SMART-Seq v4 Ultra Low Input RNA kit was used to prepare libraries from fractions with low cell numbers. Two healthy male donors made up the cohort, one aged 18 to 29 years and the other aged 30 to 40 years. Blood was drawn at multiple timepoints before and after primary and secondary immunization, with bulk PBMC replicates and cell subsets isolated. To follow T-cell clones before and after both primary and booster YFV17D yellow fever vaccination, bulk TCR alpha and beta repertoires underwent longitudinal sequencing.

TCR cDNA was synthesized by 5'RACE template switching, which introduced a universal primer site and unique molecular identifiers. Priming for cDNA synthesis came from both the TCR alpha and TCR beta constant segments. Libraries were amplified in two PCR steps, with sample barcodes and sequencing adapters added in the second step. Sequencing of the libraries was done on either Illumina HiSeq 2500 (2x100 bp) or NovaSeq (2x150 bp). Per the source publication's procedure: MIGEC handled demultiplexing of reads and collapsing into UMI consensus sequences, while MiXCR performed V(D)J alignment. Vaccine-responding clonotypes were identified with edgeR using replicate PBMC samples, with FDR below 0.01 and a log2 fold change above 5 up to day 15 being required. CD4 or CD8 identity was assigned to each bulk clonotype according to whether the clonotype was present at higher abundance in the sequenced CD4 repertoire or the sequenced CD8 repertoire. TCRdb applied fastp at Q25 and MiXCR to the public reads, then kept only in-frame beta chains. Rows are unified per CDR3 protein, each entry keeping the most common DNA and genes. The V and J calls come from TCRdb's annotation, not from the publication. This sample comprises 450,000 to 550,000 distinct CDR3 sequences, less than 20% of them detected only once. The ten largest account for roughly an eighth of the sample.

From cysteine to phenylalanine, the CDR3 is 15 amino acids long. Solely the CDR3 DNA is kept, with 45 bases framed from the first base. Trimming takes 7 bases from V and 5 bases from J, and the germline ends sit 20 bases apart. The CDR1 and CDR2 encoded by the germline V gene are SGHAT and FQNNGV. To note about this clonotype: The antigen this receptor binds is unknown. One base away there is no much larger clone; base qualities are not given.

Paper-wide results and their limitations: A small fraction of clonotypes appeared in both the CD4 and CD8 compartments, likely as a result of convergent recombination. Compared with the primary T-cell response, the secondary T-cell response was faster but weaker, reaching its peak on day 5 rather than on day 15. Computational filtering was needed because FACS-sorted repertoires could contain abundant contaminating clonotypes from the bulk population. Because the study included only a couple of donors, the extent to which the findings can be generalized is limited. After the booster, most of the clones that had expanded following primary vaccination were detected again (roughly 96% of CD4 and roughly 90% of CD8), which suggests that memory was broadly maintained.

The sample's treatment or condition label is to be understood as: live attenuated yellow fever vaccine strain. At each blood-draw timepoint, two biological replicates of bulk PBMCs were obtained. PBMCs were isolated from peripheral blood using a standard Ficoll-Paque protocol. RNA was extracted with TriZol from bulk PBMCs, CD4 and CD8 fractions, and dextramer-positive and dextramer-negative fractions. The sample was PBMCs, taken 15 days after the yellow fever booster vaccination. The TCR originated in a man aged 25-45 years who received the YFV17D yellow fever vaccine. This chain is built from TRBV11-2 and TRBJ1-2; a confident D gene designation cannot be given. The CDR3 reads CASTPQGWEWYGYTF. The nucleotide sequence reads as follows: TGTGCCAGCACCCCCCAAGGTTGGGAATGGTATGGCTACACCTTC.